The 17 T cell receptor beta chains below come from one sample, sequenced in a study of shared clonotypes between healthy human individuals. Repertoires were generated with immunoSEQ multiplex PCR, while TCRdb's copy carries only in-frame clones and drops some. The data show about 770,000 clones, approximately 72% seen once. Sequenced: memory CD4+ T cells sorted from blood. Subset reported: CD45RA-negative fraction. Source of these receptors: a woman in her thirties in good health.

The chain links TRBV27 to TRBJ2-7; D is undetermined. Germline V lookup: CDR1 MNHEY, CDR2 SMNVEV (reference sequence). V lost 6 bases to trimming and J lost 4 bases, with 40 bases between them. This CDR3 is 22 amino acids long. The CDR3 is CASSIIEFQVQEPSVSHYEQYF. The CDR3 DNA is TGTGCCAGCAGCATAATCGAATTCCAGGTTCAGGAGCCGAGTGTGTCCCATTACGAGCAGTACTTC.

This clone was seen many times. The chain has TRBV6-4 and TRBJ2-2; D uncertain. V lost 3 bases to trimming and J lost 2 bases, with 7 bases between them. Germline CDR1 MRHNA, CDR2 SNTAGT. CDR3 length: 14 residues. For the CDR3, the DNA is TGTGCCAGCAGTGAGGTCGGCAACACCGGGGAGCTGTTTTTT. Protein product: CASSEVGNTGELFF.

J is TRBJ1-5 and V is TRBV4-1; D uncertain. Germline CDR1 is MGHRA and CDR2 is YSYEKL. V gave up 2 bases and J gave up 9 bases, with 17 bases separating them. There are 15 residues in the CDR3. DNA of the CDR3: TGCGCCAGCAGCCAACCGCGCCAGCCGCTTTGGCCCCAGCATTTT. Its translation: CASSQPRQPLWPQHF.

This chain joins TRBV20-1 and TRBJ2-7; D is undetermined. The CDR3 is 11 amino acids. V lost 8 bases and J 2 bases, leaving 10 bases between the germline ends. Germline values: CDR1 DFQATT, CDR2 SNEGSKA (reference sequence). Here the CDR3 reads CSLGSTYEQYF. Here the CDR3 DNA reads TGCAGTCTCGGTAGCACCTACGAGCAGTACTTC.

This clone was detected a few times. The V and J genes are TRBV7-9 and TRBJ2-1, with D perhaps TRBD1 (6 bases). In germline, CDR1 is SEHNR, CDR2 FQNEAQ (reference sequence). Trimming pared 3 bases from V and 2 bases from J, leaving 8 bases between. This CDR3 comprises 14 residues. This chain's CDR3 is CASSFGDTYNEQFF. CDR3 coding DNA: TGTGCCAGCAGCTTTGGGGACACCTACAATGAGCAGTTCTTC.

The CDR3 nucleotides are TGTGCCAGCAGGGGGACAGCCACATTGGGGGGCTACACCTTC. Translating it yields CASRGTATLGGYTF. The V call is TRBV6-1, the J call TRBJ1-2, with 7 positions matching TRBD1. CDR3 length: 14 amino acids. Germline trimming cut 6 bases from V and 8 bases from J; bases unmatched to any gene: 12. Germline V gene data show CDR1 as MNHNS and CDR2 as SASEGT.

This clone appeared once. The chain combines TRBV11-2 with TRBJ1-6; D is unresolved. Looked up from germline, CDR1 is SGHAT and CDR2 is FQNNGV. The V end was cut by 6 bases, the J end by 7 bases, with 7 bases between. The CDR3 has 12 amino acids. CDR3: CASSLRNSPLHF. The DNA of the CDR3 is TGTGCCAGCAGTTTAAGGAATTCACCCCTCCACTTT. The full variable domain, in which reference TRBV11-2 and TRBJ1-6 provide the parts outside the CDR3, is EAGVAQSPRYKIIEKRQSVAFWCNPISGHATLYWYQQILGQGPKLLIQFQNNGVVDDSQLPKDRFSAERLKGVDSTLKIQPAKLEDSAVYLCASSLRNSPLHFGNGTRLTVT.

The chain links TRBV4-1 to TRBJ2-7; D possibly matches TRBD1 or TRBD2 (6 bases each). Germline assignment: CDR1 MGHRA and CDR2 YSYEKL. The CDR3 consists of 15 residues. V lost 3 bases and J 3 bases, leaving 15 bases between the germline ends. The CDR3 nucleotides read TGCGCCAGCAGCCAGGATCCGGGGGCCGGCTACGAGCAGTACTTC. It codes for CASSQDPGAGYEQYF.

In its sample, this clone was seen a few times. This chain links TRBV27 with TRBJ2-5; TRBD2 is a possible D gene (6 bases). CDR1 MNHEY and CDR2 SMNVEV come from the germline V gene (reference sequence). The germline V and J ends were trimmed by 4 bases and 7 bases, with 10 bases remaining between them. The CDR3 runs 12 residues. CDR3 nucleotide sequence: TGTGCCAGCAGTTCACGGGACTGGACCCAGTACTTC. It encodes CASSSRDWTQYF.

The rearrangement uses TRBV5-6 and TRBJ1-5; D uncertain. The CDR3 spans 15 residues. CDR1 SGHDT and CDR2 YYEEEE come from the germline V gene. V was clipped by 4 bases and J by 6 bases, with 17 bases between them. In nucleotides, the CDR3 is TGTGCCAGCAGCCGACGGGAGAGGGCGAGTCAGCCCCAGCATTTT. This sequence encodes CASSRRERASQPQHF.

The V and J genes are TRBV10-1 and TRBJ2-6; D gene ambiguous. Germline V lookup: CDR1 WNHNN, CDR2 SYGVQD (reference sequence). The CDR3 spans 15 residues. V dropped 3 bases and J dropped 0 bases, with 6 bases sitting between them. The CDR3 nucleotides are TGCGCCAGCAGTGAATCAGGCTCTGGGGCCAACGTCCTGACTTTC. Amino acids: CASSESGSGANVLTF.

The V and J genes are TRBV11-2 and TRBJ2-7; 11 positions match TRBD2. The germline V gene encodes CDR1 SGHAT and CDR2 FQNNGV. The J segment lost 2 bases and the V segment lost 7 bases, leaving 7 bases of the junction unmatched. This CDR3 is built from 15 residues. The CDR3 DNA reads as TGTGCCAGCACCCCGACTAGCGGGATCCCCTACGAGCAGTACTTC. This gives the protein CASTPTSGIPYEQYF.

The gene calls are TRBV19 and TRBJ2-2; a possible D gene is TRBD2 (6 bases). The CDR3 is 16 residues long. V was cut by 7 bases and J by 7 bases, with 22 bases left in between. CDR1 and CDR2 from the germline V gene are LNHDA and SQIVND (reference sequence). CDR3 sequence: CASTKRSAGIDGELFF. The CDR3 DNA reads TGTGCCAGTACCAAGAGATCGGCGGGGATCGACGGGGAGCTGTTTTTT.

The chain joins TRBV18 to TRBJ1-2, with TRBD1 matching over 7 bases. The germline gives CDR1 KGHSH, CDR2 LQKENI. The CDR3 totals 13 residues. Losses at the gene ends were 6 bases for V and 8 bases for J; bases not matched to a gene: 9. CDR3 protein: CASSQNRGEGYTF. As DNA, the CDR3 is TGTGCCAGCTCCCAAAACAGGGGAGAAGGCTACACCTTC.

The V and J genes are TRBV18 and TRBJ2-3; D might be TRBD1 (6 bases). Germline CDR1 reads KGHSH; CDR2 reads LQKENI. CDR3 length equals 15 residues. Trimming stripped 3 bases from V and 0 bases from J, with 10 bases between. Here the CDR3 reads CASSPSTGSTDTQYF. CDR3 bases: TGTGCCAGCTCACCGTCGACAGGTAGCACAGATACGCAGTATTTT.

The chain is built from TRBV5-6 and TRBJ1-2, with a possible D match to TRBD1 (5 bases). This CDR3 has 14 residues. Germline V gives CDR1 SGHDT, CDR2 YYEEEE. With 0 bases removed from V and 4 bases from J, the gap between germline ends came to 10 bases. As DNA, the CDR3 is TGTGCCAGCAGCTTGGTGGGGGATTCCTATGGCTACACCTTC. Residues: CASSLVGDSYGYTF. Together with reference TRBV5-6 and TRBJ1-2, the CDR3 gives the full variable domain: DAGVTQSPTHLIKTRGQQVTLRCSPKSGHDTVSWYQQALGQGPQFIFQYYEEEERQRGNFPDRFSGHQFPNYSSELNVNALLLGDSALYLCASSLVGDSYGYTFGSGTRLTVV.

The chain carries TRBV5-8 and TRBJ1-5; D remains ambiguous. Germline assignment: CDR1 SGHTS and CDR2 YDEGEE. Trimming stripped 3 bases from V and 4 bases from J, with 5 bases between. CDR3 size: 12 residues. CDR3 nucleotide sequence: TGTGCCAGCAGCTCCCAGAATCAGCCCCAGCATTTT. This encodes CASSSQNQPQHF.